One sample yielded the 15 T cell receptor beta chains listed below, sequenced in a study of cytomegalovirus exposure and HLA in healthy donors. Only in-frame clones appear in the TCRdb table, and some are missing; sequencing was by immunoSEQ multiplex PCR. The table shows about 78,000 clones, with roughly 95% occurring only once. The sample taken for sequencing was PBMCs. The receptors derive from a man younger than 30 in good health and CMV-seropositive.

This clone was observed a single time. V and J are TRBV29-1 and TRBJ2-1; 10 bases align to TRBD1. CDR1 is SQVTM, CDR2 ANQGSEA, per germline. The CDR3 is 13 residues long. Losses at the gene ends were 7 bases for V and 4 bases for J; bases not matched to a gene: 4. CDR3 bases: TGCAGCGCACCGGGACAGGGGTACAATGAGCAGTTCTTC. It specifies CSAPGQGYNEQFF.

The chain recombines TRBV19 with TRBJ2-5; a possible D gene is TRBD2 (6 bases). In germline, CDR1 is LNHDA, CDR2 SQIVND (reference sequence). The CDR3 runs 12 residues. V lost 5 bases and J lost 9, with 13 bases in between. This chain's CDR3 is CASSPGVWAQYF. The CDR3 nucleotides are TGTGCCAGTAGTCCGGGGGTTTGGGCCCAGTACTTC.

V is TRBV9 and J is TRBJ2-5; 14 bases map to TRBD2. The CDR3 extends over 15 amino acids. The trim removed 3 bases at V and 5 bases at J, leaving 3 bases unmatched. Per germline, CDR1 SGDLS and CDR2 YYNGEE. CDR3 coding DNA: TGTGCCAGCAGCGCGGGACTAGCGGGAGTGGAGACCCAGTACTTC. This gives the protein CASSAGLAGVETQYF.

J is TRBJ1-1 and V is TRBV20-1; D is ambiguous. This CDR3 region has 10 residues. In germline, CDR1 is DFQATT, CDR2 SNEGSKA (reference sequence). V lost 2 bases to trimming and J lost 10 bases, with 8 bases between them. The CDR3 protein is CSARPWAAFF. In DNA, the CDR3 is TGCAGTGCTAGACCTTGGGCAGCTTTCTTT.

The chain carries TRBV10-2 and TRBJ1-5; 7 bases are a match to TRBD1. The CDR3 runs to 15 residues. Germline lookup yields CDR1 WSHSY and CDR2 SAAADI. The V and J ends lost 6 bases and 5 bases, in that order; junction bases with no gene match: 10. The CDR3 loop reads CASSPTGLFYQPQHF. In nucleotides, the CDR3 is TGCGCCAGCAGCCCGACAGGGCTGTTCTATCAGCCCCAGCATTTT.

This chain links TRBV5-1 with TRBJ2-1; D perhaps matches TRBD1 (6 bases). In germline, CDR1 is SGHRS, CDR2 YFSETQ. The CDR3 runs 15 residues. Trimming stripped 1 base from V and 9 bases from J, with 17 bases between. CDR3 DNA: TGCGCCAGCAGCTTGAGGGGCATGGGGGCGTCTGAGCAGTTCTTC. Its translation is CASSLRGMGASEQFF.

The rearrangement joins TRBV7-8 to TRBJ2-7; 7 bases agree with TRBD2. V shed 4 bases, J shed 11 bases, and the junction held 14 bases outside the gene matches. The CDR3 totals 14 residues. Germline V gene data show CDR1 as SGHVS and CDR2 as FQNEAQ. The CDR3, as DNA: TGTGCCAGCAGCTGGTCCGGGACTACTAGGGAGGAGTACTTC. Amino acids: CASSWSGTTREEYF.

The chain is built from TRBV7-9 and TRBJ2-3; D gene unclear. Trimming removed 6 bases from V and 5 bases from J, with 15 bases in between. The CDR3 contains 14 residues. Germline V lookup: CDR1 SEHNR, CDR2 FQNEAQ (reference sequence). This CDR3 reads CASRARSEGDTQYF. In DNA, the CDR3 is TGTGCCAGCAGAGCCCGGAGTGAAGGAGATACGCAGTATTTT.

J is TRBJ2-7 and V is TRBV27; D unresolved. V lost 3 bases and J 0 bases, leaving 6 bases between the germline ends. The length of the CDR3 is 13 residues. CDR1 and CDR2 from the germline V gene are MNHEY and SMNVEV (reference sequence). CDR3 bases: TGTGCCAGCAGTTTGGCATTCTCCTACGAGCAGTACTTC. Translated: CASSLAFSYEQYF.

The chain has TRBV28 and TRBJ2-6; D is ambiguous. V was trimmed by 6 bases and J by 0 bases, leaving 15 bases between them. The V gene's germline CDR1 is MDHEN and CDR2 SYDVKM. This CDR3 is 17 amino acids long. As DNA, the CDR3 is TGTGCCAGCAGGCGGCCCCCGGGTGTCTCTGGGGCCAACGTCCTGACTTTC. This codes for CASRRPPGVSGANVLTF. The whole variable domain, remainder taken from reference TRBV28 and TRBJ2-6, is DVKVTQSSRYLVKRTGEKVFLECVQDMDHENMFWYRQDPGLGLRLIYFSYDVKMKEKGDIPEGYSVSREKKERFSLILESASTNQTSMYLCASRRPPGVSGANVLTFGAGSRLTVL.

The chain is built from TRBV11-2 and TRBJ2-1; 14 bases map to TRBD2. CDR3 size: 15 residues. Germline V gene sequence: CDR1 SGHAT, CDR2 FQNNGV. The junction had 5 bases not matched to a gene; V was cut back by 4 bases and J by 9 bases. The CDR3 DNA follows: TGTGCCAGCAGCTCGGGACTAGCGGGAGTTACTGAGCAGTTCTTC. This encodes CASSSGLAGVTEQFF.

The chain links TRBV7-6 to TRBJ2-1; TRBD2 agrees at 7 bases. From germline, CDR1 is SGHVS and CDR2 FNYEAQ. Trimming took 5 bases from V and 13 from J; bases not matched to a gene: 8. The CDR3 totals 12 residues. In DNA form, the CDR3 reads TGTGCCAGCAGCCGAGCGGGGTCGGTTCAGTTCTTC. It translates to CASSRAGSVQFF.

The rearrangement uses TRBV5-5 and TRBJ2-7, with no clear D. V shed 1 base and J shed 1 base, with 9 bases lying between them. CDR1 SGHKS and CDR2 YYEKEE come from the germline V gene (reference sequence). This CDR3 region has 14 residues. Here the CDR3 DNA reads TGTGCCAGCAGCTTGAGAGGCGGTTCCTACGAGCAGTACTTC. Its protein is CASSLRGGSYEQYF. Variable domain in full (rest from reference TRBV5-5 and TRBJ2-7): DAGVTQSPTHLIKTRGQQVTLRCSPISGHKSVSWYQQVLGQGPQFIFQYYEKEERGRGNFPDRFSARQFPNYSSELNVNALLLGDSALYLCASSLRGGSYEQYFGPGTRLTVT.

J is TRBJ2-1 and V is TRBV4-1, with 8 bases fitting TRBD2. V trimming: 4 bases; J trimming: 7 bases; junction bases outside the gene matches: 12. The length of the CDR3 is 16 residues. Germline CDR1 is MGHRA and CDR2 is YSYEKL. CDR3 DNA sequence: TGCGCCAGCAGCCCAACTGCGGGAGGCACCGTGAATGAGCAGTTCTTC. Translation: CASSPTAGGTVNEQFF.

The chain employs TRBV6-1 and TRBJ2-1; D is possibly TRBD2 (6 bases). Trimming removed 2 bases from V and 7 bases from J, with 15 bases in between. This CDR3 comprises 15 residues. CDR1 MNHNS and CDR2 SASEGT come from the germline V gene. The CDR3 DNA is TGTGCCAGCAGTGAACTCCAGGAGGGTCATAATGAGCAGTTCTTC. It yields the protein CASSELQEGHNEQFF.